The entry that follows covers one TCR beta chain sequence. The target antigen is unknown. The source of the sample is a study of T cell responses to AZD1222 COVID-19 vaccine. Clones were read by immunoSEQ multiplex PCR, and TCRdb kept only the in-frame ones, dropping some. The sample lists tens of thousands of clones; over 75% were seen once. Study-wide results and limits: Spike-specific TCR breadth and depth went up after people got two AZD1222 doses.

The CDR3 runs to 15 residues. V lost 8 bases and J 0 bases, leaving 16 bases between the germline ends. The germline gives CDR1 MDHEN, CDR2 SYDVKM. This chain links TRBV28 with TRBJ1-1; unclear D gene. The input for sequencing was peripheral blood, taken 28 days after the second AZD1222 dose. The sequence was collected from an adult who received the AZD1222 COVID-19 vaccine. As DNA, the CDR3 is TGTGCCAGCGCTGGAGGAGATAACATGAACACTGAAGCTTTCTTT. It is translated as CASAGGDNMNTEAFF.